Below are 16 T cell receptor beta chains sequenced from a single sample in a study of breast tumors, draining lymph nodes, adjacent tissues (dated by TCRdb to about 2016). Lymph node samples were obtained from the axillary draining lymph nodes of breast cancer patients. The library was built by means of multiplex PCR. The instrument given in TCRdb is Illumina HiSeq 2000. The public reads were run again by TCRdb, first through fastp at Q25 and then through MiXCR, and only productive beta chains were kept. CDR3 protein duplicates are merged, each entry listing the most common genes and DNA. The sample yields roughly 220,000 distinct CDR3 sequences; about 34% were counted once. The ten largest clones represent 3% to 4% of the sample. Sequenced input: axillary lymph node tissue. All receptors derive from a female donor with breast cancer. Some clones in this sample may be carry-over from other donors' samples.

This clonotype was seen many times. The V call is TRBV12-3 or TRBV12-4, the J call TRBJ2-3; D gene uncertain. This CDR3 contains 12 residues. V lost 6 bases and J lost 6, with 10 bases in between. For the CDR3, the DNA is TGTGCCAGCAGCCCGGGCAGGGATACGCAGTATTTT. Translating gives CASSPGRDTQYF.

This clonotype was seen ten or more times. The chain has TRBV4-1 and TRBJ2-1; D is uncertain. This CDR3 contains 18 residues. Trimming pared 0 bases from V and 0 bases from J, leaving 15 bases between. Germline CDR1 MGHRA, CDR2 YSYEKL. The CDR3 coding sequence is TGCGCCAGCAGCCAAGACCTCCCCCGCCTCAGCTCCTACAATGAGCAGTTCTTC. Translated: CASSQDLPRLSSYNEQFF.

In the case of this clonotype: A much more abundant neighbour one base away suggests this may be a read error. The J gene is TRBJ1-5, the V gene TRBV30, with 7 positions matching TRBD1. Germline V lookup: CDR1 GTSNPN, CDR2 SVGIG (reference sequence). Trimming took 1 base from V and 5 from J; bases not matched to a gene: 2. This CDR3 comprises 13 residues. DNA of the CDR3: TGTGCCTGGAGTGCTACAGGGGATCAGCCCCAGCATTTT. Translation: CAWSATGDQPQHF.

This clonotype is medium-sized. The rearrangement uses TRBV20-1 and TRBJ2-1, with D possibly matching TRBD2 (6 bases). Trimming pared 0 bases from V and 15 bases from J, leaving 12 bases between. CDR1 and CDR2 from the germline V gene are DFQATT and SNEGSKA (reference sequence). The CDR3 extends over 11 amino acids. The CDR3 spells CSAREDYSSFF. CDR3 nucleotides: TGCAGTGCTAGAGAGGACTACTCATCGTTCTTC.

This clonotype came up many times. This chain uses TRBV20-1 with TRBJ1-5; maybe TRBD1 (6 bases). Per germline, CDR1 DFQATT and CDR2 SNEGSKA (reference sequence). The V gene lost 3 bases and the J gene lost 4 bases, with 19 bases spanning the gap. This CDR3 region has 16 residues. The CDR3 region has the DNA TGCAGTGCTAGTAAGGGGGGCGCGGGGGGGAATCAGCCCCAGCATTTT. Translation gives CSASKGGAGGNQPQHF.

The chain couples TRBV5-1 to TRBJ1-2, with D possibly being TRBD1 (5 bases). V gave up 0 bases and J gave up 5 bases, with 17 bases separating them. The CDR3 extends over 16 amino acids. Per the germline V gene, CDR1 is SGHRS and CDR2 is YFSETQ. CDR3 sequence reads: CASSLATAQGGYGYTF. CDR3 nucleotides: TGCGCCAGCAGCTTGGCTACGGCTCAGGGAGGGTATGGCTACACCTTC.

Remarks on this clonotype: The CDR3 carries no conserved terminal phenylalanine or tryptophan, so it likely arises from a read error. No DNA is shown, since the ends of the CDR3 on it are uncertain; the CDR3 is the one TCRdb lists. This chain links TRBV25-1 with TRBJ2-5; the table names TRBD1, a call not compared with the DNA. The V gene's germline CDR1 is MGHDK and CDR2 SYGVNS. Both ends counted, the CDR3 spans 18 residues. CDR3: CASSGSSGGSVYGYTFGS.

The chain couples TRBV5-1 to TRBJ1-1; D call uncertain. The CDR3 totals 14 residues. V was shortened by 0 bases and J by 0 bases, with 6 bases between the two germline ends. Looked up from germline, CDR1 is SGHRS and CDR2 is YFSETQ. CDR3 DNA sequence: TGCGCCAGCAGCTTGGTCTTGATGAACACTGAAGCTTTCTTT. The encoded protein is CASSLVLMNTEAFF.

Turning to this clonotype: This sequence may be a read error, since a much larger clone differs from it by one base. This sequence joins TRBV7-9 and TRBJ2-4, with D maybe TRBD1 (5 bases). The V gene lost 4 bases and the J gene lost 4 bases, with 17 bases spanning the gap. CDR1 is SEHNR and CDR2 is FQNEAQ in the germline V gene (reference sequence). The CDR3 sequence is 16 residues long. CDR3 DNA: TGTGCCAGCAGCTCAGCAGGCGCAGGGTCAAAAAACATTCAGTACTTC. This encodes CASSSAGAGSKNIQYF.

This clonotype was counted at least ten times. The rearrangement joins TRBV20-1 to TRBJ2-2, with 7 bases identical to TRBD1. Per the germline V gene, CDR1 is DFQATT and CDR2 is SNEGSKA (reference sequence). The ends lost 3 bases at V and 2 bases at J; junction bases unmatched: 9. CDR3 length: 16 amino acids. CDR3 loop: CSASRAGTVNTGELFF. Written as DNA, the CDR3 is TGCAGTGCTAGTAGGGCCGGGACAGTCAACACCGGGGAGCTGTTTTTT.

This clonotype has a count of ten or more. The gene calls are TRBV7-8 and TRBJ2-5; TRBD2 aligns across 16 bases. The CDR3 length is 17 residues. The ends lost 4 bases at V and 4 bases at J; junction bases unmatched: 6. In germline, CDR1 is SGHVS, CDR2 FQNEAQ. CDR3 region: CASSWGLAGGRLETQYF. CDR3 nucleotides: TGTGCCAGCAGCTGGGGACTAGCGGGGGGGCGTCTAGAGACCCAGTACTTC.

This clonotype was detected a few times. A much larger clone lies a single base off, so this may be a read error. The rearrangement links TRBV2 to TRBJ1-5; D unresolved. Germline CDR1 is SNHLY and CDR2 is FYNNEI. The length of the CDR3 is 15 residues. The V gene lost 6 bases and the J gene lost 7 bases, with 19 bases spanning the gap. CDR3 protein: CASRDMGSAGQPQHF. DNA for the CDR3: TGTGCCAGCAGGGATATGGGGTCAGCGGGACAGCCCCAGCATTTT.

V usage is TRBV29-1 and J usage is TRBJ1-1, with TRBD1 as a possible D gene (5 bases). The length of the CDR3 is 14 residues. Germline V lookup: CDR1 SQVTM, CDR2 ANQGSEA. V lost 4 bases and J lost 5, with 17 bases in between. The CDR3 region has the DNA TGCAGCGTTGGGGGGTTGTGGGGAGGAACTGAAGCTTTCTTT. Protein product: CSVGGLWGGTEAFF.

This clonotype showed up just a few times. This chain joins TRBV12-3 or TRBV12-4 and TRBJ2-1; 8 nucleotides match TRBD2. J was trimmed by 2 bases and V by 6 bases; bases with no gene match: 6. This CDR3 contains 15 residues. CDR3 nucleotide sequence: TGTGCCAGCAGCCCTTCGGGGGGGGCCTACAATGAGCAGTTCTTC. Protein sequence: CASSPSGGAYNEQFF.

In this sample, this clonotype turned up many times. This chain uses TRBV19 with TRBJ2-2, with D unresolved. The germline V gene has CDR1 LNHDA and CDR2 SQIVND (reference sequence). Trimming removed 5 bases at V and 4 bases at J, with 11 bases between. The CDR3 is 14 amino acids. The CDR3 DNA sequence: TGTGCCAGTAGTGGTCTAGGCGGCACCGGGGAGCTGTTTTTT. Protein sequence: CASSGLGGTGELFF.

The genes are TRBV12-3 or TRBV12-4 and TRBJ2-7; 8 positions agree with TRBD2. CDR3 length equals 16 residues. V was clipped by 6 bases and J by 0 bases; unmatched bases: 10. CDR3 sequence reads: CASSIMAGGSSYEQYF. In DNA, the CDR3 is TGTGCCAGCAGCATCATGGCGGGGGGAAGCTCCTACGAGCAGTACTTC.